A single sample is the source of the 3 T cell receptor beta chains below, sequenced in a study of T cells in Graves' hyperthyroidism and ophthalmopathy. The source material, RNA transcripts, was used to amplify TCR beta CDR3 regions. A set of HTBI primers served as the primers for a first-round RT-PCR of the TCR CDR3. MiXCR, applied by TCRdb to the multiplex PCR reads, yields one record per CDR3 protein. The sample holds over 700,000 distinct CDR3 sequences; over 35% are singletons and the top ten take over 8%. Sequenced sample: blood. The receptors stem from a man younger than 35 with Graves' hyperthyroidism.

This chain uses TRBV7-8 with TRBJ1-5; no definite D call. The CDR3 totals 16 residues. Germline V gives CDR1 SGHVS, CDR2 FQNEAQ. V lost 4 bases and J 2 bases, leaving 15 bases between the germline ends. The CDR3 nucleotides are TGTGCCAGCAGCTACCCCCTTGGCGGGGGCAATCAGCCCCAGCATTTT. This gives the protein CASSYPLGGGNQPQHF.

Points on this clonotype: This clone may be a read error of a much larger clone one base away. The V gene is TRBV7-9, the J gene TRBJ1-1; D might be TRBD1 (5 bases). Germline V gene data show CDR1 as SEHNR and CDR2 as FQNEAQ (reference sequence). V was cut by 5 bases and J by 2 bases, with 15 bases left in between. CDR3 length: 15 amino acids. The CDR3 coding sequence is TGTGCCAGCAGCAGAACTGCGAGGGGAAACACTGAAGCTTTCTTT. The encoded protein is CASSRTARGNTEAFF.

This clonotype showed up many times. The V and J genes are TRBV2 and TRBJ1-2; D might be TRBD1 (5 bases). The CDR3 spans 14 residues. Trimming left V 5 bases short and J 4 bases short, with 14 bases between. Germline values: CDR1 SNHLY, CDR2 FYNNEI. The CDR3 nucleotides read TGTGCCAGCAGTCCCGGGACCAAGATCTATGGCTACACCTTC. This translates into CASSPGTKIYGYTF.